This T cell receptor (beta chain) is drawn from a study of blood T cell repertoires in COVID-19. Clones were read by immunoSEQ multiplex PCR, and TCRdb kept only the in-frame ones, dropping some. The sample holds 40,000 to 55,000 clones, over 85% seen once. The CDR3 is 16 residues long. V trimming: 6 bases; J trimming: 6 bases; junction bases outside the gene matches: 11. In germline, CDR1 is LNHDA, CDR2 SQIVND (reference sequence). This TCR was recovered from a woman older than 75 with acute or convalescent COVID-19. V and J are TRBV19 and TRBJ2-2; 9 nucleotides match TRBD2. The source material was peripheral blood. CDR3 residues: CASSGGSGGRAGELFF. The CDR3 nucleotides are TGTGCCAGTAGCGGCGGGAGCGGGGGGCGGGCCGGGGAGCTGTTTTTT.